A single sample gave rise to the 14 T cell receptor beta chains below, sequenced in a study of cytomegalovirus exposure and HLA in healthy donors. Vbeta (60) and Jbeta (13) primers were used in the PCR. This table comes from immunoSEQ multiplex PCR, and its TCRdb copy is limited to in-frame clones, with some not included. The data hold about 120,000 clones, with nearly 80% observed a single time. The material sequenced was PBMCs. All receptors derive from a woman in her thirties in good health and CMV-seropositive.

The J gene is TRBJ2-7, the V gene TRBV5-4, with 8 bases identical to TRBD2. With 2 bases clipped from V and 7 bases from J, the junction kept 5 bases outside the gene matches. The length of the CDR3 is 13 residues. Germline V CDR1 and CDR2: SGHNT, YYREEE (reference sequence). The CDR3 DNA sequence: TGTGCCAGCAGCTTCCAGGGCGGGGGGGAGCAGTACTTC. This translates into CASSFQGGGEQYF.

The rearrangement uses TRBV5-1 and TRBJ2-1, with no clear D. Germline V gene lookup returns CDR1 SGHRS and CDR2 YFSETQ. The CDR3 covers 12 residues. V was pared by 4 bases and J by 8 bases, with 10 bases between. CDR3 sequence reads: CASSEQNHEQFF. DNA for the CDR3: TGCGCCAGCAGCGAACAGAACCATGAGCAGTTCTTC.

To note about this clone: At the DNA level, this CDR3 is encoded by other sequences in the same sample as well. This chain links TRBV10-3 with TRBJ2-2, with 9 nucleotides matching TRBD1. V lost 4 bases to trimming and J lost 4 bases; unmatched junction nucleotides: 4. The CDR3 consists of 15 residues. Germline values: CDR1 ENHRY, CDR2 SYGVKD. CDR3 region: CAISASGQGTGELFF. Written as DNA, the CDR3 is TGTGCCATCAGTGCTTCGGGACAGGGCACCGGGGAGCTGTTTTTT.

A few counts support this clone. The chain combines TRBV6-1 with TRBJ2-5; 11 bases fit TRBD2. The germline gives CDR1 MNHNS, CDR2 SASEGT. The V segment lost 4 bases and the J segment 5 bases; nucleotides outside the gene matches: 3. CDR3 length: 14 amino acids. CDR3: CASSVGTSGETQYF. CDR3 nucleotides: TGTGCCAGCAGTGTCGGGACTAGCGGCGAGACCCAGTACTTC.

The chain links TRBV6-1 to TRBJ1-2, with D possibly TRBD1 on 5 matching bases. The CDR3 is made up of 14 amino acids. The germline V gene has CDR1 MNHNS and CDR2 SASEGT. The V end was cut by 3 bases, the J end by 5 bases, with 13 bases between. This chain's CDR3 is CASSEYPGEYGYTF. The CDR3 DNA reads TGTGCCAGCAGTGAGTACCCGGGGGAGTATGGCTACACCTTC.

CDR3 sequence: CASSPDLAGDSTDTQYF. CDR3 DNA sequence: TGCGCCAGCAGTCCGGACCTGGCGGGGGACAGCACAGATACGCAGTATTTT. V gene TRBV5-1 combines with J gene TRBJ2-3; 7 bases map to TRBD2. Germline V lookup: CDR1 SGHRS, CDR2 YFSETQ. The CDR3 is 17 amino acids. V dropped 5 bases and J dropped 0; count of bases not matched to a gene: 12.

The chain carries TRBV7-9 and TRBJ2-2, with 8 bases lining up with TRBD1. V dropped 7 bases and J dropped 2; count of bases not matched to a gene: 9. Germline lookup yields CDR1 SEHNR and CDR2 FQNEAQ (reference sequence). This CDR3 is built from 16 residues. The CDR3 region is CASTEAGQGNTGELFF. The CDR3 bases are TGTGCCAGCACCGAAGCCGGACAGGGTAACACCGGGGAGCTGTTTTTT.

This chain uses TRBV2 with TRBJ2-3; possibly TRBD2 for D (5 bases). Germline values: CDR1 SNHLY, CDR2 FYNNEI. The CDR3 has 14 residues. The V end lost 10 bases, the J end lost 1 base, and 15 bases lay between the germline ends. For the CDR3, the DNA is TGTGCCACCTTTAAGGAGGCTGGCACAGATACGCAGTATTTT. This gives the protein CATFKEAGTDTQYF.

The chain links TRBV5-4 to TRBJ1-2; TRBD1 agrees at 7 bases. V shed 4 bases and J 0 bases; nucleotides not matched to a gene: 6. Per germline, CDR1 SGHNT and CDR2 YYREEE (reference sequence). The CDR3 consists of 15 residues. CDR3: CASSRGTAANYGYTF. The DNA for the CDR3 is TGTGCCAGCAGCCGGGGGACAGCAGCTAACTATGGCTACACCTTC.

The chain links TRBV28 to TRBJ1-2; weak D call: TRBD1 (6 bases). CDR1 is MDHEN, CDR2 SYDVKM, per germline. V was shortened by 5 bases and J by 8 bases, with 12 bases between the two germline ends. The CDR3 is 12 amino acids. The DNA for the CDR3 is TGTGCCAGCAGTCAAGACAGGTTCGGCTACACCTTC. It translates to CASSQDRFGYTF.

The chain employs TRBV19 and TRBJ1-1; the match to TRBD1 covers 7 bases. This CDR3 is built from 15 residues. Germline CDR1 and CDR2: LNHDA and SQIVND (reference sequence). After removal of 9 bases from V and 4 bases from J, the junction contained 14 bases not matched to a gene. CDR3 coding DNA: TGTGCCAGCACAGAAACAGGGGCCGTGGGCACTGAAGCTTTCTTT. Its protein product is CASTETGAVGTEAFF.

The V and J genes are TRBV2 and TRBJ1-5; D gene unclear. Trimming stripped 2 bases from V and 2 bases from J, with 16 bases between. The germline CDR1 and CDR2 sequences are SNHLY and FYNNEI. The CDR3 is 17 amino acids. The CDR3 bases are TGTGCCAGCAGTGAATTTGAGACTTCTATAGGCAATCAGCCCCAGCATTTT. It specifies CASSEFETSIGNQPQHF.

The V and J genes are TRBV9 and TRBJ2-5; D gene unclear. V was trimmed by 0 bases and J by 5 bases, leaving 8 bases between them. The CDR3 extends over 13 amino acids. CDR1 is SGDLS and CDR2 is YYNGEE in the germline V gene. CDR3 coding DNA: TGTGCCAGCAGCGTAGATGTTCGGGAGACCCAGTACTTC. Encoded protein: CASSVDVRETQYF.

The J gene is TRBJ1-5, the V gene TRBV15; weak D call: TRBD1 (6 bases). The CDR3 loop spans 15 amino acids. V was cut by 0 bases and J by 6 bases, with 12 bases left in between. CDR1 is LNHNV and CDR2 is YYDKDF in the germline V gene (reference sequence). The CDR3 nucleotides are TGTGCCACCAGCAGAGATACAGGGAATGGTCAGCCCCAGCATTTT. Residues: CATSRDTGNGQPQHF.